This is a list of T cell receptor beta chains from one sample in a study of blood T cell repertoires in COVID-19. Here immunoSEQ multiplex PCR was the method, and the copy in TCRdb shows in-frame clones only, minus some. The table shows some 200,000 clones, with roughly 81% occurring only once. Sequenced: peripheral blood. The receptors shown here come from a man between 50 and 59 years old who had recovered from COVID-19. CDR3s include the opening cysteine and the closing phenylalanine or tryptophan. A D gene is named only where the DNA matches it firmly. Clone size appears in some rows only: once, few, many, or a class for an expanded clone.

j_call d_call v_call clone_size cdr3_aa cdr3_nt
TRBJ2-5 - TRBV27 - CASSPPDRSQETQYF TGTGCCAGCAGTCCCCCCGACAGGAGCCAAGAGACCCAGTACTTC
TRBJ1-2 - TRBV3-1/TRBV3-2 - CASSLTAGARYGYTF TGTGCCAGCAGCCTCACGGCGGGGGCAAGGTATGGCTACACCTTC
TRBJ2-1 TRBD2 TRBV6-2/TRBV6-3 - CASSHLAVSSYNEQFF TGTGCCAGCAGCCACCTAGCGGTCAGCTCCTACAATGAGCAGTTCTTC
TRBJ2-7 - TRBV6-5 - CASKRSEGHYEQYF TGTGCCAGCAAGAGGTCAGAGGGTCATTACGAGCAGTACTTC
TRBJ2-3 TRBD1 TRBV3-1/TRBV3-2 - CASSRRDRVSTDTQYF TGTGCCAGCAGCCGCCGGGACAGGGTGAGCACAGATACGCAGTATTTT
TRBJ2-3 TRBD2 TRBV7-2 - CASSLWTSSTDTQYF TGTGCCAGCAGCTTATGGACTAGTAGCACAGATACGCAGTATTTT
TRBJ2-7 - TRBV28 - CASKTGRDWTEYEQYF TGTGCCAGCAAAACCGGTCGTGATTGGACTGAATACGAGCAGTACTTC
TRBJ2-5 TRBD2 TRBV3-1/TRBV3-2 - CASSQDGGLAGQETQYF TGTGCCAGCAGCCAAGACGGGGGACTAGCGGGGCAAGAGACCCAGTACTTC
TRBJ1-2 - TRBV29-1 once CSARGQNYGYTF TGCAGCGCTAGAGGGCAGAACTATGGCTACACCTTC
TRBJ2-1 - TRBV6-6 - CASSYRGTAYNEQFF TGTGCCAGCAGTTATCGGGGGACAGCCTACAATGAGCAGTTCTTC
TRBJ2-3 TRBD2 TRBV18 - CASSPQLAGGKDTQYF TGTGCCAGCTCACCACAACTAGCGGGAGGCAAAGATACGCAGTATTTT
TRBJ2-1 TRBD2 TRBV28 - CASTTPAGVYNEQFF TGTGCCAGCACTACCCCAGCGGGAGTGTACAATGAGCAGTTCTTC
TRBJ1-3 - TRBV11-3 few CASSLVDPGDAGNTIYF TGTGCCAGCAGCTTAGTTGATCCGGGGGATGCTGGAAACACCATATATTTT
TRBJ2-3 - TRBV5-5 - CASSFDGQLRASTDTQYF TGTGCCAGCAGCTTCGATGGACAGTTGAGGGCTAGCACAGATACGCAGTATTTT
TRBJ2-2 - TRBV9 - CASSVSGHSNTGELFF TGTGCCAGCAGCGTGAGTGGGCACTCGAACACCGGGGAGCTGTTTTTT
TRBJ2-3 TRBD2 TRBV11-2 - CASRSGRVRTDTQYF TGTGCCAGCAGGAGCGGGAGGGTCCGGACAGATACGCAGTATTTT
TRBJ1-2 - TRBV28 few CASSLGINYGYTF TGTGCCAGCAGCCTAGGAATTAACTATGGCTACACCTTC
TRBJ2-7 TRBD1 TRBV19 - CATSKNRDRGYEQYF TGTGCCACCAGTAAAAACCGGGACAGGGGCTACGAGCAGTACTTC
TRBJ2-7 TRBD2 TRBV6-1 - CASSARAPGGGAEQYF TGTGCCAGCAGTGCCAGGGCCCCTGGGGGAGGGGCCGAGCAGTACTTC
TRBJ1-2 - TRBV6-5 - CASSYSNLLREYGYTF TGTGCCAGCAGTTACTCGAACCTCCTCCGGGAGTATGGCTACACCTTC
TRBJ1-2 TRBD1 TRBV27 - CASRKTGQGLDGYTF TGTGCCAGCCGAAAAACGGGACAGGGGCTGGATGGCTACACCTTC
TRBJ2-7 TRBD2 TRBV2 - CASSEESGRVSYEQYF TGTGCCAGCAGTGAAGAAAGCGGGAGGGTCTCCTACGAGCAGTACTTC
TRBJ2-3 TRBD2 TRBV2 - CASSETSGTDTQYF TGTGCCAGCAGCGAGACTAGCGGCACAGATACGCAGTATTTT
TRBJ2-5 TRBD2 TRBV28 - CASSFPSRGRAGDKETQYF TGTGCCAGCAGTTTCCCCTCCCGTGGGCGAGCGGGAGACAAGGAGACCCAGTACTTC
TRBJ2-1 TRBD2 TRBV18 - CASSPASGYNEQFF TGTGCCAGCTCACCGGCTAGCGGATACAATGAGCAGTTCTTC
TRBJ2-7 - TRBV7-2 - CASSFGGSSSYEQYF TGTGCCAGCAGCTTCGGAGGATCGAGCTCCTACGAGCAGTACTTC
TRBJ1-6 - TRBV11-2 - CASSLAGTNSPLHF TGTGCCAGCAGCTTAGCAGGGACAAATTCACCCCTCCACTTT
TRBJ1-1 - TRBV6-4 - CASRLSDSSGTEAFF TGTGCCAGCAGGCTGTCTGACAGTTCGGGCACTGAAGCTTTCTTT
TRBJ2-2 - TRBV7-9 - CASSLGQNTGELFF TGTGCCAGCAGCTTAGGGCAGAACACCGGGGAGCTGTTTTTT
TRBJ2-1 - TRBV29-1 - CSVESSNEQFF TGCAGCGTTGAATCCTCCAATGAGCAGTTCTTC
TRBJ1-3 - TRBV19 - CASSIVSSGNTIYF TGTGCCAGTAGTATAGTGAGCTCTGGAAACACCATATATTTT
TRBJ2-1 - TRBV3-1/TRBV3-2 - CASSPHGERYNEQFF TGTGCCAGCAGCCCCCACGGCGAGAGGTACAATGAGCAGTTCTTC
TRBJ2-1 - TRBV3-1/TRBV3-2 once CASSRGGLVPYNEQFF TGTGCCAGCAGCAGGGGGGGGCTAGTGCCCTACAATGAGCAGTTCTTC
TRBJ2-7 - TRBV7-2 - CASSLVGPRRYEQYF TGTGCCAGCAGCTTAGTGGGGCCGCGGCGGTACGAGCAGTACTTC
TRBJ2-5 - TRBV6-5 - CASMMDSTQETQYF TGTGCCAGCATGATGGACAGCACCCAAGAGACCCAGTACTTC
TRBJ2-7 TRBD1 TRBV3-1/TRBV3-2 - CASSQGTGGYEQYF TGTGCCAGCAGCCAAGGGACAGGGGGATACGAGCAGTACTTC
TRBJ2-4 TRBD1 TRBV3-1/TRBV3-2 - CASSQDVEGARKNIQYF TGTGCCAGCAGCCAAGATGTTGAGGGGGCGCGTAAAAACATTCAGTACTTC
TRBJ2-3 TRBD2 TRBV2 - CASSVRGSTDTQYF TGTGCCAGCAGTGTGCGGGGGAGCACAGATACGCAGTATTTT
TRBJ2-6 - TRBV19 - CASSIQFSGANVLTF TGTGCCAGTAGTATTCAGTTCTCTGGGGCCAACGTCCTGACTTTC
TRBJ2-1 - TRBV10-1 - CASSESGSVDEQFF TGCGCCAGCAGTGAGTCGGGGAGCGTCGATGAGCAGTTCTTC